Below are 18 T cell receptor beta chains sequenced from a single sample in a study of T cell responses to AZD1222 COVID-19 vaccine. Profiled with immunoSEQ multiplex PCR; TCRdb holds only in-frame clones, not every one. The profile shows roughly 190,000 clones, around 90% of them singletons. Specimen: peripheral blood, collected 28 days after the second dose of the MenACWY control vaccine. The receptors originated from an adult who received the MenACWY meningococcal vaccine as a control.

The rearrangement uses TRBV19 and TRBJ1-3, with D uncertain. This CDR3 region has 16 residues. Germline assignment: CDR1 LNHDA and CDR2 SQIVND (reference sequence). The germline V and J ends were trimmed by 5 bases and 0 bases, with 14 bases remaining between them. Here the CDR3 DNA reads TGTGCCAGTAGTCCGACGGGAGGCCCCTCTGGAAACACCATATATTTT. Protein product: CASSPTGGPSGNTIYF.

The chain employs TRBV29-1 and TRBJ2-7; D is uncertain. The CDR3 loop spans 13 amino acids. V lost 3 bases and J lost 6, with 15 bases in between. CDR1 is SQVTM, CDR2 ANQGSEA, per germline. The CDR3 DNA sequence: TGCAGCGTTGACTCCGGACGTAGGACCGAGCAGTACTTC. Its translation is CSVDSGRRTEQYF.

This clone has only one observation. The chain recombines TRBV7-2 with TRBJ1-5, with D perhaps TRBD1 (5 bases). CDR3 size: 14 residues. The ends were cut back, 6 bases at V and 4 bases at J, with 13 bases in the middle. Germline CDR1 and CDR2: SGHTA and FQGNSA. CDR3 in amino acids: CASRLLGGNQPQHF. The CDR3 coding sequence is TGTGCCAGCAGACTCCTTGGGGGGAATCAGCCCCAGCATTTT. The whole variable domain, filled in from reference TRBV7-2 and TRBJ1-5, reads GAGVSQSPSNKVTEKGKDVELRCDPISGHTALYWYRQSLGQGLEFLIYFQGNSAPDKSGLPSDRFSAERTGGSVSTLTIQRTQQEDSAVYLCASRLLGGNQPQHFGDGTRLSIL.

Here the CDR3 reads CASSRFGSANEQYF. CDR3 bases: TGTGCCAGTAGTAGGTTCGGGAGCGCGAACGAGCAGTACTTC. The V gene is TRBV19, the J gene TRBJ2-7, with D maybe TRBD2 (6 bases). The length of the CDR3 is 14 residues. The germline gives CDR1 LNHDA, CDR2 SQIVND (reference sequence). V lost 4 bases and J lost 5, with 15 bases in between.

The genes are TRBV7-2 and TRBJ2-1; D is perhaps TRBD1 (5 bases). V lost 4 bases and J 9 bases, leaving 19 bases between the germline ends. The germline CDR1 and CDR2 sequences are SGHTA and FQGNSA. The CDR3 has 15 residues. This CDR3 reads CASSSQGQGTGEQFF. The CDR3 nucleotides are TGTGCCAGCAGCTCCCAAGGGCAGGGAACAGGTGAGCAGTTCTTC. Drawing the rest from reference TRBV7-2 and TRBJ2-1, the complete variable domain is GAGVSQSPSNKVTEKGKDVELRCDPISGHTALYWYRQSLGQGLEFLIYFQGNSAPDKSGLPSDRFSAERTGGSVSTLTIQRTQQEDSAVYLCASSSQGQGTGEQFFGPGTRLTVL.

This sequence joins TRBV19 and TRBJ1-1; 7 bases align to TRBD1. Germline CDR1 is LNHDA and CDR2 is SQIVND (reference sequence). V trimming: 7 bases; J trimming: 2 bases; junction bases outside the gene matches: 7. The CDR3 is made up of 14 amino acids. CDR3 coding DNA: TGTGCCAGTAAGGTTACAGGGGTAAACACTGAAGCTTTCTTT. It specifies CASKVTGVNTEAFF.

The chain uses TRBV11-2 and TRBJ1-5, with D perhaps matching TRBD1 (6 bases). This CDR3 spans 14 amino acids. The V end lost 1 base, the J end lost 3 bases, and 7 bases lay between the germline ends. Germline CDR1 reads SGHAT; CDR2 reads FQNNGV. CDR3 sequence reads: CASSLAGVNQPQHF. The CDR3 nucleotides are TGTGCCAGCAGCTTAGCAGGGGTCAATCAGCCCCAGCATTTT.

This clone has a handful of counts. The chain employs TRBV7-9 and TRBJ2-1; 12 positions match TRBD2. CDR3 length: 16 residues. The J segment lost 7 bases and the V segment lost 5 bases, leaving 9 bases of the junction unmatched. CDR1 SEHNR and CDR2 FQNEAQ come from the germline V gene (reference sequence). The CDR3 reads CASSPTTSGSKNEQFF. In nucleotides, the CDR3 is TGTGCCAGCAGCCCCACGACTAGCGGGAGCAAGAATGAGCAGTTCTTC.

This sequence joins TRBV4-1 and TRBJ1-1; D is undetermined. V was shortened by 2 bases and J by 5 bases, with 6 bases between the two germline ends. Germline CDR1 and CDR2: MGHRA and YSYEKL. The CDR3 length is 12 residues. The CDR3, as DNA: TGCGCCAGCAGCCAAACGGGGACTGAAGCTTTCTTT. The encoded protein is CASSQTGTEAFF.

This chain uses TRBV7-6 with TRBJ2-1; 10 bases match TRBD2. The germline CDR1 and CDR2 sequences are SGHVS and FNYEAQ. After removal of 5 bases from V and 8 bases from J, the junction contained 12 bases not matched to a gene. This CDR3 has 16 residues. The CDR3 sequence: CASSQGASGSRDEQFF. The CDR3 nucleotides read TGTGCCAGCAGCCAAGGGGCTAGCGGGAGTAGGGATGAGCAGTTCTTC.

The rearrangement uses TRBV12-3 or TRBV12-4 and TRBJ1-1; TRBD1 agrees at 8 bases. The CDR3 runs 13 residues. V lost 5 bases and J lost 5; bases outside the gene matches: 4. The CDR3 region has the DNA TGTGCCAGCAGTCTACGGGACAGGACTGAAGCTTTCTTT. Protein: CASSLRDRTEAFF.

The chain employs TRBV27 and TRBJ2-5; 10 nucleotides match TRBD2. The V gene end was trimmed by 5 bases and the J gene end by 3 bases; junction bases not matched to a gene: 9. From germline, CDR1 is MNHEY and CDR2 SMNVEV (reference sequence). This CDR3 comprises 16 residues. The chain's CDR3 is CASSPLLAGSKETQYF. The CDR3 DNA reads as TGTGCCAGCAGTCCCCTACTAGCGGGAAGCAAAGAGACCCAGTACTTC.

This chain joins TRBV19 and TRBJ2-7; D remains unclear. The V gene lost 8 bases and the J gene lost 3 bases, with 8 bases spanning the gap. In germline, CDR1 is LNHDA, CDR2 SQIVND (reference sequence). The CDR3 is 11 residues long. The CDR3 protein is CASGNGYEQYF. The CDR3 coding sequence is TGTGCCAGTGGTAACGGCTACGAGCAGTACTTC.

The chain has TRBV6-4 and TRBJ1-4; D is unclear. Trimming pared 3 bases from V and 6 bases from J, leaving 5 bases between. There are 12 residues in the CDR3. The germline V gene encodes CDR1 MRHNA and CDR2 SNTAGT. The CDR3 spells CASSEVDEKLFF. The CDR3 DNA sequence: TGTGCCAGCAGTGAGGTGGATGAAAAACTGTTTTTT.

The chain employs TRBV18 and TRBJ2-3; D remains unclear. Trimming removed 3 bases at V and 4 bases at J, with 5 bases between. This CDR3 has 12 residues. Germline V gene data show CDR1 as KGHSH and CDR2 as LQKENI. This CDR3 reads CASSPQADTQYF. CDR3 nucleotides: TGTGCCAGCTCACCCCAAGCAGATACGCAGTATTTT.

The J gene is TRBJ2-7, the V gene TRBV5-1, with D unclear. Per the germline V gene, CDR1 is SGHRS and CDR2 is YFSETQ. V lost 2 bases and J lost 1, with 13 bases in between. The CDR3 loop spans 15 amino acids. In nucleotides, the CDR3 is TGCGCCAGCAGCTTTATGTTTGGATCTTCCTACGAGCAGTACTTC. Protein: CASSFMFGSSYEQYF.

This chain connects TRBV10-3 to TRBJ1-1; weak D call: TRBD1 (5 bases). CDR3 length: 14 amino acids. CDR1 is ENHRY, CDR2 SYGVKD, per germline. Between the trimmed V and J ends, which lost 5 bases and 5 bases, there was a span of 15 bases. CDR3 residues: CAISISEGRTEAFF. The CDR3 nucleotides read TGTGCCATCAGTATTTCCGAGGGGCGGACTGAAGCTTTCTTT.

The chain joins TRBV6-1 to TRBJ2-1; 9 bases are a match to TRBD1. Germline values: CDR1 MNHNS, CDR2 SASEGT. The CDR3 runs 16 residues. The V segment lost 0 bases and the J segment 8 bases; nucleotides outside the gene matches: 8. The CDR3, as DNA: TGTGCCAGCAGTGAAGCGCGGGGGACAGGGTTCGATGAGCAGTTCTTC. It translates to CASSEARGTGFDEQFF.